The T cell receptor (beta chain) under discussion was sequenced for a study of blood T cell repertoires in COVID-19. Original processing methods: From reference gene primer amplification, estimates of nucleated cell counts were derived. The data were produced by immunoSEQ multiplex PCR, yet TCRdb's version contains in-frame clones alone and is incomplete. V, J and clone size are taken as reported in that table, and D and trimming were inferred from the DNA itself. The data show approximately 75,000 clones, around 82% seen once. The germline V and J ends were trimmed by 0 bases and 4 bases, with 11 bases remaining between them. The CDR3 is 15 residues long. The germline V gene encodes CDR1 SGHRS and CDR2 YFSETQ.

V gene TRBV5-1 combines with J gene TRBJ1-3; a weak D match, TRBD1 (6 bases). This TCR derives from a human donor in a cohort sampled during active COVID-19. Sample: peripheral blood. CDR3 amino acids: CASSLGQGTGNTIYF. The DNA for the CDR3 is TGCGCCAGCAGCTTGGGTCAGGGGACCGGAAACACCATATATTTT.